This T cell receptor beta chain was sequenced during a study of OX40 agonist ivuxolimab in advanced cancers. Profiled with immunoSEQ multiplex PCR; TCRdb holds only in-frame clones, not every one. Here the sample spans just over 80,000 clones, around nine tenths being singletons. Blood specimens came from baseline, cycle 4 day 1, and cycle 7 day 1. With V trimmed by 7 bases and J by 7 bases, 9 bases remained unmatched. The CDR3 has 15 residues. Germline CDR1 GTSNPN, CDR2 SVGIG (reference sequence). The sequences come from CD4+ or CD8+ T cells sorted from blood, collected in a trial of the OX40 agonist ivuxolimab. The chain employs TRBV30 and TRBJ1-6, with 11 bases that match TRBD1. The clonotype originates from an adult with an advanced solid tumor such as melanoma, head and neck, liver or kidney cancer. CDR3 DNA: TGTGCCTTTTCACCGGGACAGGGGGGAAATTCACCCCTCCACTTT. Translation gives CAFSPGQGGNSPLHF.